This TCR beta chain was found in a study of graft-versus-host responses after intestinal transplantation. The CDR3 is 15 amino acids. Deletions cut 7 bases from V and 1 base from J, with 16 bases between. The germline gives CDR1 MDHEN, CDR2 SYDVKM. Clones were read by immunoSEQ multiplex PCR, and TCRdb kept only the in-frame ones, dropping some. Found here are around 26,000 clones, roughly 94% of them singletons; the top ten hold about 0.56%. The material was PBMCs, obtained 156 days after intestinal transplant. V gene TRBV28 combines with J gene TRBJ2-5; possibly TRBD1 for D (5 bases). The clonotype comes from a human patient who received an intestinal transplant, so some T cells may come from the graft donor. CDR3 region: CASNSLETVQETQYF. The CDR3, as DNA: TGTGCCAGCAACTCGTTGGAGACAGTCCAAGAGACCCAGTACTTC.